This T cell receptor (beta chain) emerged from a study of T cells in Graves' hyperthyroidism and ophthalmopathy. In regard to this clonotype: Its target is not known.

Germline V lookup: CDR1 MNHNS, CDR2 SASEGT. The CDR3 length is 17 residues. V was clipped by 1 base and J by 3 bases, with 16 bases between them. It was RNA transcripts that yielded the amplified TCR beta CDR3 regions. TCR CDR3 regions were first amplified by RT-PCR with HTBI primers. TCRdb re-derived calls from the multiplex PCR reads in MiXCR, one entry per CDR3 protein. The table includes about 640,000 distinct CDR3 sequences, less than 25% detected once. Lactation, pregnancy, other autoimmune disease or uncontrolled infection led to exclusion of patients. The PBMCs were taken from less than 11 ml of fresh peripheral blood. Study-wide results and caveats: Ophthalmopathy was distinguished from stable hyperthyroidism by 13 V-J signatures. Ophthalmopathy was predicted by the model a median of roughly 6.7 months ahead of onset.

Sequences were obtained from blood. This receptor was taken from a young man with Graves' ophthalmopathy. The rearrangement uses TRBV6-1 and TRBJ2-1; tentative D call: TRBD1 (5 bases). The CDR3 is CASSEEKAGPVYNEQFF. The CDR3 DNA follows: TGTGCCAGCAGTGAAGAAAAAGCAGGGCCCGTCTACAATGAGCAGTTCTTC.